The 5 T cell receptor beta chains given below trace back to one sample, sequenced in a study of OX40 agonist ivuxolimab in advanced cancers. Profiled with immunoSEQ multiplex PCR; TCRdb holds only in-frame clones, not every one. The sample contains some 38,000 clones, roughly nine tenths of which appear only once. The sequencing used CD4+ or CD8+ T cells sorted from blood, collected in a trial of the OX40 agonist ivuxolimab. The receptor source for this set is an adult with an advanced solid tumor such as melanoma, head and neck, liver or kidney cancer.

The genes are TRBV9 and TRBJ2-7, with TRBD1 as a possible D gene (6 bases). Germline V CDR1 and CDR2: SGDLS, YYNGEE. The CDR3 is 15 amino acids. Trimming left V 1 base short and J 6 bases short, with 17 bases between. CDR3 DNA sequence: TGTGCCAGCAGCGTATCACCGGGACAAGGGGGCGAGCAGTACTTC. As protein: CASSVSPGQGGEQYF.

V and J are TRBV13 and TRBJ2-5, with 11 bases aligning to TRBD2. The CDR3 extends over 19 amino acids. Germline V gene lookup returns CDR1 PRHDT and CDR2 FYEKMQ (reference sequence). Trimming took 2 bases from V and 3 from J; bases not matched to a gene: 14. CDR3 sequence reads: CASSLRVVAGGIEEETQYF. In nucleotides, the CDR3 is TGTGCCAGCAGCTTAAGAGTGGTAGCGGGGGGGATAGAAGAAGAGACCCAGTACTTC. Full variable domain (remainder filled in from reference TRBV13 and TRBJ2-5): AAGVIQSPRHLIKEKRETATLKCYPIPRHDTVYWYQQGPGQDPQFLISFYEKMQSDKGSIPDRFSAQQFSDYHSELNMSSLELGDSALYFCASSLRVVAGGIEEETQYFGPGTRLLVL.

The V call is TRBV27, the J call TRBJ1-5; D is uncertain. V was cut by 4 bases and J by 5 bases, with 12 bases left in between. CDR3 length equals 14 residues. Germline CDR1 and CDR2: MNHEY and SMNVEV (reference sequence). The CDR3 coding sequence is TGTGCCAGCAGTTCTCACGGCCCATATCAGCCCCAGCATTTT. It encodes CASSSHGPYQPQHF.

The genes are TRBV7-6 and TRBJ1-6; D is perhaps TRBD1 (5 bases). This CDR3 spans 15 amino acids. V lost 1 base and J 6 bases, leaving 10 bases between the germline ends. From germline, CDR1 is SGHVS and CDR2 FNYEAQ. The CDR3 is CASSLGGPINSPLHF. The CDR3, as DNA: TGTGCCAGCAGCTTAGGGGGACCGATTAATTCACCCCTCCACTTT.

The J gene is TRBJ2-7, the V gene TRBV28; 9 nucleotides align to TRBD1. In germline, CDR1 is MDHEN, CDR2 SYDVKM. This CDR3 spans 15 amino acids. J gave up 5 bases and V 10 bases, and 15 bases lay outside the gene matches. Written as DNA, the CDR3 is TGTGCCACCCCTAAGCCGGGACAGGGATGCGACGAGCAGTACTTC. Protein product: CATPKPGQGCDEQYF.